This T cell receptor (beta chain) was profiled in a study of T cell responses to AZD1222 COVID-19 vaccine. V lost 4 bases and J lost 5, with 11 bases in between. There are 14 residues in the CDR3. Germline-derived CDR1 and CDR2 are MGHDK and SYGVNS. Measured with immunoSEQ multiplex PCR; TCRdb has only the in-frame clones, and not every one. Among around 140,000 clones listed, roughly nine tenths were seen once. The analysis combined second doses at about 4 or about 12 weeks. The J gene is TRBJ1-4, the V gene TRBV25-1, with a tentative D call TRBD1 (6 bases). Source: peripheral blood, taken 28 days after the second AZD1222 dose. This receptor was taken from an adult who received the AZD1222 COVID-19 vaccine. CDR3: CASSGITGNEKLFF. The CDR3, as DNA: TGTGCCAGCAGTGGAATAACAGGGAATGAAAAACTGTTTTTT.